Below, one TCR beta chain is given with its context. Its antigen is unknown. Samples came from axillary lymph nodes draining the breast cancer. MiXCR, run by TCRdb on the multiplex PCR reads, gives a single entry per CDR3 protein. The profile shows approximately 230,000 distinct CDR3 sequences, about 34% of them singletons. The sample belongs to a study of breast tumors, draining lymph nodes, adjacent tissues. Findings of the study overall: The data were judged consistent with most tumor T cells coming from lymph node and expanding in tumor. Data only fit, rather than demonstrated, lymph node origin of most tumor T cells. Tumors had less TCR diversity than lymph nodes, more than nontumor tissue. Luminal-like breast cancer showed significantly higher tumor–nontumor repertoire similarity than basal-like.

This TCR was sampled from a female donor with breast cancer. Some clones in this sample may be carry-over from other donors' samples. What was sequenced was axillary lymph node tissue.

The DNA for the CDR3 is TGTGCCAGCAGTCCTACGGGACTAGCGGGAGGAAAGACCCAGTACTTC. This sequence encodes CASSPTGLAGGKTQYF. V gene TRBV28 combines with J gene TRBJ2-5; TRBD2 matches 15 bases. There are 16 residues in the CDR3. Trimming at V came to 5 bases and at J to 6 bases, leaving 7 bases not matched to a gene. In germline, CDR1 is MDHEN, CDR2 SYDVKM.